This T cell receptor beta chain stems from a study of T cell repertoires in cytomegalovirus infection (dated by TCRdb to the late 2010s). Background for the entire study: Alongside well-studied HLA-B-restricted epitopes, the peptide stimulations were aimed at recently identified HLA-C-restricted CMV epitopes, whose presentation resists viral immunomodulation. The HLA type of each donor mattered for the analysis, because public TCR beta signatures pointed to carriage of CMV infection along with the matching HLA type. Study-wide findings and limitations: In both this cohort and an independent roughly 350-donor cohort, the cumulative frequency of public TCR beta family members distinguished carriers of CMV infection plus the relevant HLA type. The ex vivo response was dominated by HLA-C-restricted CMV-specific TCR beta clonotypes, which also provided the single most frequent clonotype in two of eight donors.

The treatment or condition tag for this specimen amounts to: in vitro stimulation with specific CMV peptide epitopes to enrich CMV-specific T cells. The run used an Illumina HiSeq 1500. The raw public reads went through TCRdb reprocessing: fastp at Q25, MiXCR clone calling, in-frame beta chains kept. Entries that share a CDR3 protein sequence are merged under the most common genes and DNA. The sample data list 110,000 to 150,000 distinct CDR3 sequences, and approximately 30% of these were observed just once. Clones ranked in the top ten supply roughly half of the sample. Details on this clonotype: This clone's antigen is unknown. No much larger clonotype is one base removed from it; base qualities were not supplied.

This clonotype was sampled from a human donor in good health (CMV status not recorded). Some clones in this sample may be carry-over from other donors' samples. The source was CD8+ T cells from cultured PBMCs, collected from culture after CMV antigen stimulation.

The CDR3 corresponds to CSALQADDPGDTQYF. At the DNA level, the sequence is TGCAGTGCTCTTCAGGCCGACGATCCAGGCGATACGCAGTATTTT. This chain joins TRBV20-1 to TRBJ2-3, with no confidently assigned D gene. From cysteine to phenylalanine, the CDR3 is 15 amino acids long. The CDR3 DNA has 45 bases and is translated from base 1. V is clipped by 5 bases and J by 6 bases, and the sequence between their germline boundaries is 21 bases long. According to the germline V gene (reference sequence), CDR1 reads DFQATT and CDR2 reads SNEGSKA.